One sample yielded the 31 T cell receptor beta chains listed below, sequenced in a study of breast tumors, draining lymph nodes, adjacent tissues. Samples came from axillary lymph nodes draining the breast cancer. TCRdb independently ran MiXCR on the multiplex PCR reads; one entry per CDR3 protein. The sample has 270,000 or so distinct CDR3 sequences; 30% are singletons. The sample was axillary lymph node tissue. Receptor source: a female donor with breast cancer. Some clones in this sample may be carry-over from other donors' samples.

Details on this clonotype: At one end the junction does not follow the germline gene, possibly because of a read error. CDR3 sequence: CASSSNYRDYHEQFF. For the CDR3, the DNA is TGCGCCAGCAGCTCAAACTACAGAGACTACCATGAGCAGTTCTTC. This rearrangement joins TRBV5-1 to TRBJ2-1; TRBD2 is a possible D gene (5 bases). CDR3 length: 15 residues. Germline V gene data show CDR1 as SGHRS and CDR2 as YFSETQ.

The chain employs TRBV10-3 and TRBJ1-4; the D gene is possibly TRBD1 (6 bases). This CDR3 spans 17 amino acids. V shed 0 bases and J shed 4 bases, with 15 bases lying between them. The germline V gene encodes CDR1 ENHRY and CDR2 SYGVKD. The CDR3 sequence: CAISESGGAAGNEKLFF. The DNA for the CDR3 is TGTGCCATCAGTGAGTCGGGGGGGGCCGCCGGTAATGAAAAACTGTTTTTT.

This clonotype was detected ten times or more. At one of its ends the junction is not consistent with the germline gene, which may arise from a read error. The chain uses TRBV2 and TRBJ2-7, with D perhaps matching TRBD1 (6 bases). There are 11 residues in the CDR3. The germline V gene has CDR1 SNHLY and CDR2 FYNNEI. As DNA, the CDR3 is TGTGCCAGCAGTGATTGGTCTGCCAGGGGCTTC. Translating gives CASSDWSARGF.

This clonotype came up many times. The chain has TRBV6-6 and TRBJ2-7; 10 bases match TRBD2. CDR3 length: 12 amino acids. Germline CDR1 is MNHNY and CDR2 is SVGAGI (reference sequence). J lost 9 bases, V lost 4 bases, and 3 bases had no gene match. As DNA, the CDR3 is TGTGCCAGCAGTTTAGGACTAGCGGTGCAGTACTTC. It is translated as CASSLGLAVQYF.

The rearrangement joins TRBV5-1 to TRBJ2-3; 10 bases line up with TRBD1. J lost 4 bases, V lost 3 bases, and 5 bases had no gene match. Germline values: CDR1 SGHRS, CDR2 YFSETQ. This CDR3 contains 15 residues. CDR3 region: CASSSRTGGADTQYF. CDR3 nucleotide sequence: TGCGCCAGCAGCTCCCGGACAGGGGGGGCAGATACGCAGTATTTT.

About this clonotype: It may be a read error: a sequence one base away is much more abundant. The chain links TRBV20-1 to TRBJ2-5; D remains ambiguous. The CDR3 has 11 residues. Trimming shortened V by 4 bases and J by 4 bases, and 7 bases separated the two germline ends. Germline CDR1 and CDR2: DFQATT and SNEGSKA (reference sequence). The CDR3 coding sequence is TGCAGTGCTAATCAAAGAGAGACCCAGTACTTC. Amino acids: CSANQRETQYF.

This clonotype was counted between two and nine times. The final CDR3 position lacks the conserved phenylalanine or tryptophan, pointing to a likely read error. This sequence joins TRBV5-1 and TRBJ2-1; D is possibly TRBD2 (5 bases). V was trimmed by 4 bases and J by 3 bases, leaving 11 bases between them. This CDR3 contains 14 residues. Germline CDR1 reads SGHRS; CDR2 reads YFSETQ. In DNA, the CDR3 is TGCGCCAGCAGCCCAGGCGGGTACTACAATGAGCAGTTCCTC. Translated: CASSPGGYYNEQFL.

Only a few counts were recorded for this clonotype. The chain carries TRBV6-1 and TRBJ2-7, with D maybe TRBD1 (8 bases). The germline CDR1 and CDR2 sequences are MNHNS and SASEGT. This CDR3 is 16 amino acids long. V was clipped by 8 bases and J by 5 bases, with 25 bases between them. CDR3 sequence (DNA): TGTGCCAGCGGCGGTTATACAGGGGGACTAAGAAACGAGCAGTACTTC. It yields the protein CASGGYTGGLRNEQYF.

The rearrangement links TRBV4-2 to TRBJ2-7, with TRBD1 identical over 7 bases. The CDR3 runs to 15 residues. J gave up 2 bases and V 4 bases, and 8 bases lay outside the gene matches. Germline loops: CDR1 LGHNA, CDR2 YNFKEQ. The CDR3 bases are TGTGCCAGCAGCCGAGGGACAGCCCTGGCCTACGAGCAGTACTTC. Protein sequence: CASSRGTALAYEQYF.

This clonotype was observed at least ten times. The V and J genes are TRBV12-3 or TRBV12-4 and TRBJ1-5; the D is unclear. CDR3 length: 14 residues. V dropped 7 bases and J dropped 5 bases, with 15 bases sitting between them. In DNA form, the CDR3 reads TGTGCCAGCATGGTCAGGATGGGCGATCAGCCCCAGCATTTT. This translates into CASMVRMGDQPQHF.

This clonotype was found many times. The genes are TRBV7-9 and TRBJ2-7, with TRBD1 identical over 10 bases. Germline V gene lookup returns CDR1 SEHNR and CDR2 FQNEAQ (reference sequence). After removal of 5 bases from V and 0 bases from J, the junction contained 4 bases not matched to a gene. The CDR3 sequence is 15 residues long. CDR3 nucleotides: TGTGCCAGCAGCGCAGACAGGGGGCCCTCCTACGAGCAGTACTTC. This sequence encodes CASSADRGPSYEQYF.

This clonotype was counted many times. The CDR3 reads CSAHSGRANEQFF. For the CDR3, the DNA is TGCAGTGCTCATAGCGGGAGAGCAAATGAGCAGTTCTTC. V and J are TRBV20-1 and TRBJ2-1; TRBD2 matches at 9 bases. This CDR3 spans 13 amino acids. Looked up from germline, CDR1 is DFQATT and CDR2 is SNEGSKA (reference sequence). The trim removed 5 bases at V and 7 bases at J, leaving 6 bases unmatched.

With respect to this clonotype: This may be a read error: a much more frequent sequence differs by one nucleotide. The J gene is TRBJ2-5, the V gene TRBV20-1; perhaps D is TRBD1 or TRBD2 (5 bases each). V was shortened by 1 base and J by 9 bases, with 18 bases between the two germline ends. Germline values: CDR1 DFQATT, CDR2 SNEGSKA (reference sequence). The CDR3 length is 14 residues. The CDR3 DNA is TGCAGTGCTAGAGTCCGGGGTGGGGGTAAGGCCCAGTACTTC. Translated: CSARVRGGGKAQYF.

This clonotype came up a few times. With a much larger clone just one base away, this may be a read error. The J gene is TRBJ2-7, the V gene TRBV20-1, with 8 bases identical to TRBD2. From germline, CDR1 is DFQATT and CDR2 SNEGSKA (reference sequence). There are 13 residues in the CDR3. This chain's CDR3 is CGASPGGFYEQYF. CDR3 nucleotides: TGCGGTGCTAGCCCGGGAGGGTTCTACGAGCAGTACTTC.

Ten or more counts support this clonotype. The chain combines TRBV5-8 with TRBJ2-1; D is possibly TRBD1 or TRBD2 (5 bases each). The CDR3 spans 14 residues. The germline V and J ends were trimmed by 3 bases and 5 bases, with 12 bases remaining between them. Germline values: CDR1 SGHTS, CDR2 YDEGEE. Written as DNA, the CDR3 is TGTGCCAGCAGCTCCGGGACGACTCACAATGAGCAGTTCTTC. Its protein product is CASSSGTTHNEQFF.

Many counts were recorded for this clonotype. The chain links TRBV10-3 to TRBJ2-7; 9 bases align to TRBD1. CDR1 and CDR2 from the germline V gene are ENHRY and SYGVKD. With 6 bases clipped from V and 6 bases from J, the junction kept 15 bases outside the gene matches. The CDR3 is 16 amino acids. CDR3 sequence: CAIRGQGLAPSGEQYF. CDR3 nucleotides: TGTGCCATCAGGGGACAGGGTCTAGCGCCAAGCGGCGAGCAGTACTTC.

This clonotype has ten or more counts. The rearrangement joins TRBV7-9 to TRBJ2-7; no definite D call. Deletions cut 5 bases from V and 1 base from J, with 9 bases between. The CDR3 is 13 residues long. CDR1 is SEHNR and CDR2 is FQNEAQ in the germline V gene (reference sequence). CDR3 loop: CASSRANSYEQYF. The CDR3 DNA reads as TGTGCCAGCAGCCGTGCTAATTCCTACGAGCAGTACTTC.

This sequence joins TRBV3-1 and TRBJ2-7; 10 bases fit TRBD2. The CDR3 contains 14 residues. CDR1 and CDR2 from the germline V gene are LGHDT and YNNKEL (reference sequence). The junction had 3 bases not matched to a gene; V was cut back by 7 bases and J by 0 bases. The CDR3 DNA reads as TGTGCCAGCATCAGGACTAGCGGCTCCTACGAGCAGTACTTC. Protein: CASIRTSGSYEQYF.

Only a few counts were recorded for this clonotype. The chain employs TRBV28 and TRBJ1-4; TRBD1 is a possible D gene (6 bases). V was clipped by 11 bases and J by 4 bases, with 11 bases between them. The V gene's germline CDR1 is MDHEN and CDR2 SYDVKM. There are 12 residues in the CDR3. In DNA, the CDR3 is TGTGCCGGGGGCGGGGGTAATGAAAAACTGTTTTTT. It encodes CAGGGGNEKLFF.

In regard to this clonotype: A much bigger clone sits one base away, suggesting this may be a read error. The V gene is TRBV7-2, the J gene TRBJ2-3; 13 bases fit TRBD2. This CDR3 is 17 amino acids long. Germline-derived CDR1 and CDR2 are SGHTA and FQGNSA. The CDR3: CASSLTSGRAPTDPQYF. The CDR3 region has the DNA TGTGCCAGCAGCTTAACTAGCGGGAGGGCCCCCACAGATCCGCAGTATTTT.

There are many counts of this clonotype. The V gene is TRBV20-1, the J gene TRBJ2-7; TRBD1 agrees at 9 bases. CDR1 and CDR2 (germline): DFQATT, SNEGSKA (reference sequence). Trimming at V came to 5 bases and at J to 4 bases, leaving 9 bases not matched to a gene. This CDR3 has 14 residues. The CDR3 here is CSARTGTGRYEQYF. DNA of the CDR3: TGCAGTGCTCGTACCGGGACAGGGAGATACGAGCAGTACTTC.

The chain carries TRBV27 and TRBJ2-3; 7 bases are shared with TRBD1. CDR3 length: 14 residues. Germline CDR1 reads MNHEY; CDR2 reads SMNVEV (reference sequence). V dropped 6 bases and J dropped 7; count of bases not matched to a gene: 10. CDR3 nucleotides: TGTGCCAGCAGACGACTTCGGGACAGCAATACGCAGTATTTT. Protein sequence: CASRRLRDSNTQYF.

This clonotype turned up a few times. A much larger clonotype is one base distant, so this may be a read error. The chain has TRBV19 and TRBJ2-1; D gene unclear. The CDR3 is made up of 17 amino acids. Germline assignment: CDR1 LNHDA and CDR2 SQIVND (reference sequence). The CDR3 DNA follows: TGTGCCAGTAGTATTAAAGGGAACCGCCTAACCTACGATGAGCAGTTCTTC. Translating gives CASSIKGNRLTYDEQFF. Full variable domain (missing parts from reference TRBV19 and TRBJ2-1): DGGITQSPKYLFRKEGQNVTLSCEQNLNHDAMYWYRQDPGQGLRLIYYSQIVNDFQKGDIAEGYSVSREKKESFPLTVTSAQKNPTAFYLCASSIKGNRLTYDEQFFGPGTRLTVL.

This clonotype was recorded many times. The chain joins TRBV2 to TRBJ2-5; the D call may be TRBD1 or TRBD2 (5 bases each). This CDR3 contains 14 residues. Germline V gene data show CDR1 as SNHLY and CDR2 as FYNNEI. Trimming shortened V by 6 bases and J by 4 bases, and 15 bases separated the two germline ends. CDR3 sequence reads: CASRHGTDRETQYF. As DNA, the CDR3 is TGTGCCAGCAGACACGGGACCGATCGAGAGACCCAGTACTTC.

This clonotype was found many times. The CDR3 DNA reads as TGTGCCAGCAGCTTAATCTCTGGTTCTGGAAACACCATATATTTT. This encodes CASSLISGSGNTIYF. V gene TRBV7-6 combines with J gene TRBJ1-3; D uncertain. The CDR3 extends over 15 amino acids. The germline V gene encodes CDR1 SGHVS and CDR2 FNYEAQ. The ends were cut back, 2 bases at V and 1 base at J, with 9 bases in the middle.

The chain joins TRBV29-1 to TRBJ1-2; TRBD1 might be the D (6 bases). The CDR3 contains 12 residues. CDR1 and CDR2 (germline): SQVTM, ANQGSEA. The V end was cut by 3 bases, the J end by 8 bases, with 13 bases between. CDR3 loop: CSVEDSSYGYTF. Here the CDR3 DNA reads TGCAGCGTTGAGGACAGTTCCTACGGCTACACCTTC.

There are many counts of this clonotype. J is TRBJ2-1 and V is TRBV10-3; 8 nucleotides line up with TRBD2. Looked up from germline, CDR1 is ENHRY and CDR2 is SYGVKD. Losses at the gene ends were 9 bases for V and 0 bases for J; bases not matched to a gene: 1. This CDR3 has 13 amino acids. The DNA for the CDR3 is TGTGCCATGAGCGGGAGCTCCTACAATGAGCAGTTCTTC. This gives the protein CAMSGSSYNEQFF.

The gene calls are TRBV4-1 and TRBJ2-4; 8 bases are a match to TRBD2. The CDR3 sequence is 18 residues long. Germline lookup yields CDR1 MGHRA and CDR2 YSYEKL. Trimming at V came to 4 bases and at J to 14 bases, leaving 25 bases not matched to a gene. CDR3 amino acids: CASSPTRLAGSLTRIEYF. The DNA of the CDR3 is TGCGCCAGCAGCCCCACTAGGCTAGCGGGCTCCCTGACTCGTATCGAGTACTTC.

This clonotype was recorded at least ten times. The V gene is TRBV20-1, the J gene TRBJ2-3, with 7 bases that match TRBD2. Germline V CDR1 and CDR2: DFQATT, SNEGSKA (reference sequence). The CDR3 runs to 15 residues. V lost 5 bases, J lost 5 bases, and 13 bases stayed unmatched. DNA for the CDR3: TGCAGTGCTCGAGGGGAGGGCTCGGGGGGAGATACGCAGTATTTT. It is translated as CSARGEGSGGDTQYF.

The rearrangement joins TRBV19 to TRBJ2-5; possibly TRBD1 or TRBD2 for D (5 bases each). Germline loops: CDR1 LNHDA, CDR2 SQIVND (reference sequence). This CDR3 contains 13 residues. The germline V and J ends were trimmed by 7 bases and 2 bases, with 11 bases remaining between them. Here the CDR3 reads CASTWGRQETQYF. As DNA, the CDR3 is TGTGCCAGTACCTGGGGGAGACAAGAGACCCAGTACTTC.

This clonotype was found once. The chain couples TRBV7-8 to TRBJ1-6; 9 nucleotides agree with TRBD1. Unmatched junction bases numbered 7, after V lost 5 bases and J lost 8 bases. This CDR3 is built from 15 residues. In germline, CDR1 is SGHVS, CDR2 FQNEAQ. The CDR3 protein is CASSQRTGVYSPLHF. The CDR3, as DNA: TGTGCCAGCAGCCAACGGACAGGGGTTTATTCACCCCTCCACTTT. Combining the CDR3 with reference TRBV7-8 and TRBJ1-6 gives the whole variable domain GAGVSQSPRYKVAKRGQDVALRCDPISGHVSLFWYQQALGQGPEFLTYFQNEAQLDKSGLPSDRFFAERPEGSVSTLKIQRTQQEDSAVYLCASSQRTGVYSPLHFGNGTRLTVT.